What follows describes a single T cell receptor (beta chain). Its specificity is unknown. This specimen belongs to a study of glioma-infiltrating T cells after dendritic cell vaccination. For the study at large: Patients received three intradermal dendritic cell vaccine injections at biweekly intervals.

Germline loops: CDR1 MNHEY, CDR2 SVGAGI. CDR3 length: 16 amino acids. The trim removed 4 bases at V and 0 bases at J, leaving 4 bases unmatched. Time point given: after dendritic cell vaccination, including at tumor progression/relapse. PBMC sampling occurred before vaccination, two weeks after the third dose, and at progression. Primers: 60 V beta forward and 13 J beta reverse. The table came from immunoSEQ multiplex PCR; TCRdb's copy has only in-frame clones and leaves some out. The sample includes tens of thousands of clones, roughly 85% of them seen just once. Overall study findings and caveats: Higher TCR clonality did not directly relate to longer survival.

Sequencing was performed on blood, taken after dendritic cell vaccination. The chain carries TRBV6-5 and TRBJ2-1; 9 nucleotides agree with TRBD2. The sequence was obtained from a human donor with glioblastoma. CDR3 sequence: CASSSHSGSSYNEQFF. As DNA, the CDR3 is TGTGCCAGCAGTTCCCATAGCGGGAGCTCCTACAATGAGCAGTTCTTC.